Following are 30 T cell receptor beta chains from one sample sequenced in a study of cytomegalovirus exposure and HLA in healthy donors. PCR used 60 Vbeta primers and 13 Jbeta primers. The data were produced by immunoSEQ multiplex PCR, yet TCRdb's version contains in-frame clones alone and is incomplete. The profile covers roughly 150,000 clones, with around two thirds appearing a single time and more than 9% taken by the ten largest. The sequenced material came from PBMCs. These receptors came from a young man in good health and CMV-seropositive.

This sequence joins TRBV11-3 and TRBJ2-2; 9 bases match TRBD1. In germline, CDR1 is SGHNT, CDR2 YENEEA. The CDR3 spans 15 residues. V trimming: 6 bases; J trimming: 6 bases; junction bases outside the gene matches: 8. The CDR3 is CASRDGTGWAGELFF. The CDR3 DNA is TGTGCCAGCAGGGATGGGACAGGGTGGGCCGGGGAGCTGTTTTTT.

The chain employs TRBV5-6 and TRBJ1-3, with D possibly being TRBD1 (6 bases). V was cut by 2 bases and J by 3 bases, with 15 bases left in between. This CDR3 comprises 16 residues. Germline-derived CDR1 and CDR2 are SGHDT and YYEEEE. In DNA form, the CDR3 reads TGTGCCAGCAGCTTAGGTCCAGGGGCCTATGGAAACACCATATATTTT. Amino acids: CASSLGPGAYGNTIYF.

The gene calls are TRBV11-2 and TRBJ2-3, with a weak D call TRBD2 (6 bases). V lost 5 bases and J lost 3, with 9 bases in between. CDR3 size: 13 residues. Germline V lookup: CDR1 SGHAT, CDR2 FQNNGV. CDR3 loop: CASSRRETDTQYF. As DNA, the CDR3 is TGTGCCAGCAGCCGCCGGGAGACAGATACGCAGTATTTT. Using reference TRBV11-2 and TRBJ2-3 for the parts outside the CDR3, the full variable domain is EAGVAQSPRYKIIEKRQSVAFWCNPISGHATLYWYQQILGQGPKLLIQFQNNGVVDDSQLPKDRFSAERLKGVDSTLKIQPAKLEDSAVYLCASSRRETDTQYFGPGTRLTVL.

This sequence joins TRBV15 and TRBJ1-2; 9 positions agree with TRBD1. With V trimmed by 3 bases and J by 4 bases, 3 bases remained unmatched. The germline V gene encodes CDR1 LNHNV and CDR2 YYDKDF (reference sequence). The CDR3 is 14 amino acids. The CDR3 nucleotides read TGTGCCACCAGCAGGGACAGGGGAGGCTATGGCTACACCTTC. Translated, it gives CATSRDRGGYGYTF.

This clone occurred a few times. CDR3 nucleotide sequence: TGTGCCAGCAAAATCTACAGGGAAATCGGCACAGATACGCAGTATTTT. Protein product: CASKIYREIGTDTQYF. This chain joins TRBV28 and TRBJ2-3; weak D call: TRBD1 (6 bases). With 7 bases removed from V and 1 base from J, the gap between germline ends came to 18 bases. Germline-derived CDR1 and CDR2 are MDHEN and SYDVKM. The CDR3 runs to 16 residues.

The rearrangement links TRBV11-3 to TRBJ2-1; 9 bases fit TRBD1. The CDR3 has 16 residues. V lost 1 base, J lost 6 bases, and 7 bases stayed unmatched. The germline V gene has CDR1 SGHNT and CDR2 YENEEA. The CDR3 DNA sequence: TGTGCCAGCAGCTTAGGGGGGGGGACAGGGAGCAATGAGCAGTTCTTC. Translating gives CASSLGGGTGSNEQFF.

This clone has just a few counts. The chain joins TRBV25-1 to TRBJ2-3, with 7 bases that match TRBD1. V shed 8 bases and J 4 bases; nucleotides not matched to a gene: 9. CDR1 is MGHDK and CDR2 is SYGVNS in the germline V gene. CDR3 size: 14 residues. The CDR3 bases are TGTGCCAGCTCTCCGGGACAGTCCCCAGATACGCAGTATTTT. Protein: CASSPGQSPDTQYF.

This chain uses TRBV2 with TRBJ2-7, with D unclear. Trimming shortened V by 2 bases and J by 2 bases, and 4 bases separated the two germline ends. Germline-derived CDR1 and CDR2 are SNHLY and FYNNEI. The CDR3 is made up of 12 amino acids. This CDR3 reads CASSETPYEQYF. CDR3 DNA: TGTGCCAGCAGTGAAACTCCCTACGAGCAGTACTTC.

This clone was observed a few times. The rearrangement links TRBV4-1 to TRBJ1-2; D ambiguous. Germline CDR1 reads MGHRA; CDR2 reads YSYEKL. This CDR3 is built from 14 residues. V lost 4 bases to trimming and J lost 4 bases, with 13 bases between them. The DNA of the CDR3 is TGCGCCAGCAGCCCGGGTCATACACTCTATGGCTACACCTTC. It translates to CASSPGHTLYGYTF.

CDR3 bases: TGTGCCAGCAGCCAAGATACAGGGGAGAGGACCCAGTACTTC. Amino acid sequence: CASSQDTGERTQYF. The chain recombines TRBV14 with TRBJ2-5; 7 bases line up with TRBD1. This CDR3 has 14 residues. Germline CDR1 is SGHDN and CDR2 is FVKESK. After removal of 0 bases from V and 7 bases from J, the junction contained 5 bases not matched to a gene.

This clone was recorded once. An end of the junction differs from the germline gene, which may be a read error. V usage is TRBV7-7 and J usage is TRBJ1-3; no definite D call. The CDR3 is made up of 14 amino acids. The germline CDR1 and CDR2 sequences are SSHAT and FNYEAQ (reference sequence). The DNA for the CDR3 is TGTGCTAGCAGCTTAGTTCCCTTCGGAAACACCATATATTTT. Residues: CASSLVPFGNTIYF.

This clone was observed a few times. The rearrangement joins TRBV6-5 to TRBJ2-7; weak D call: TRBD2 (6 bases). V was cut by 5 bases and J by 3 bases, with 11 bases left in between. This CDR3 has 13 residues. The germline CDR1 and CDR2 sequences are MNHEY and SVGAGI. The CDR3 loop reads CASSLGGVYEQYF. CDR3 bases: TGTGCCAGCAGTCTAGGAGGGGTCTACGAGCAGTACTTC.

This clone has only a few counts. The J gene is TRBJ2-3, the V gene TRBV2; perhaps TRBD2 as D (7 bases). Germline V CDR1 and CDR2: SNHLY, FYNNEI. The CDR3 extends over 12 amino acids. Trimming shortened V by 8 bases and J by 11 bases, and 17 bases separated the two germline ends. The CDR3 sequence: CASLRGAGQQYF. The CDR3 region has the DNA TGTGCCAGCCTCCGGGGGGCGGGACAGCAGTATTTT.

The chain uses TRBV5-4 and TRBJ2-2; D gene ambiguous. The CDR3 totals 11 residues. Per the germline V gene, CDR1 is SGHNT and CDR2 is YYREEE (reference sequence). V lost 6 bases, J lost 4 bases, and 4 bases lay in between. The CDR3, as DNA: TGTGCCAGCACCGTCACCGGGGAGCTGTTTTTT. Amino acid sequence: CASTVTGELFF.

Comment on this clone: The CDR3 end shows no conserved phenylalanine or tryptophan, and so a read error is likely. No DNA is shown, since the ends of the CDR3 on it are uncertain; the CDR3 is the one TCRdb lists. J is TRBJ2-7 and V is TRBV2; the D call TRBD2 from the table was never checked on the DNA. The CDR3 is 18 residues long, ends included. Looked up from germline, CDR1 is SNHLY and CDR2 is FYNNEI. The CDR3 sequence: CASSISGQGGLTLYEQYS.

The genes are TRBV5-6 and TRBJ1-5; the match to TRBD1 covers 7 bases. V lost 0 bases to trimming and J lost 7 bases; unmatched junction nucleotides: 7. Per the germline V gene, CDR1 is SGHDT and CDR2 is YYEEEE. The CDR3 length is 15 residues. The CDR3 nucleotides read TGTGCCAGCAGCTTGGGACAGGGAGGATACCAGCCCCAGCATTTT. It codes for CASSLGQGGYQPQHF.

This clone was detected a few times. The chain links TRBV28 to TRBJ1-4, with TRBD1 identical over 9 bases. This CDR3 contains 16 residues. V lost 5 bases to trimming and J lost 6 bases; unmatched junction nucleotides: 10. CDR1 is MDHEN and CDR2 is SYDVKM in the germline V gene. Here the CDR3 DNA reads TGTGCCAGCAGTCTCGACAGGGGGATGGGAGATGAAAAACTGTTTTTT. It yields the protein CASSLDRGMGDEKLFF.

V and J are TRBV4-1 and TRBJ1-5; D is possibly TRBD1 (6 bases). The CDR3 is made up of 15 amino acids. Germline CDR1 reads MGHRA; CDR2 reads YSYEKL. Trimming cost V 2 bases and J 4 bases, with 12 bases left between them. The CDR3 reads CASSQFDQGNQPQHF. The DNA of the CDR3 is TGCGCCAGCAGCCAATTCGACCAGGGGAATCAGCCCCAGCATTTT.

This clone was seen only a few times. The chain recombines TRBV15 with TRBJ2-7; 8 bases map to TRBD1. V lost 0 bases and J lost 7; bases outside the gene matches: 8. Looked up from germline, CDR1 is LNHNV and CDR2 is YYDKDF (reference sequence). The CDR3 totals 15 residues. The CDR3: CATSRDAGGVWEQYF. CDR3 DNA sequence: TGTGCCACCAGCAGAGATGCAGGGGGCGTATGGGAGCAGTACTTC. Full variable domain (remainder filled in from reference TRBV15 and TRBJ2-7): DAMVIQNPRYQVTQFGKPVTLSCSQTLNHNVMYWYQQKSSQAPKLLFHYYDKDFNNEADTPDNFQSRRPNTSFCFLDIRSPGLGDTAMYLCATSRDAGGVWEQYFGPGTRLTVT.

V is TRBV19 and J is TRBJ2-3; TRBD2 is a possible D gene (6 bases). The CDR3 has 14 amino acids. Germline V lookup: CDR1 LNHDA, CDR2 SQIVND (reference sequence). Trimming stripped 1 base from V and 5 bases from J, with 10 bases between. CDR3 loop: CASSIARGRDTQYF. CDR3 nucleotides: TGTGCCAGTAGTATAGCGCGGGGACGAGATACGCAGTATTTT.

This clone was seen more than once but under ten times. Other DNA sequences of this sample code for an identical CDR3. The gene calls are TRBV30 and TRBJ2-7, with D possibly being TRBD2 (6 bases). Germline CDR1 and CDR2: GTSNPN and SVGIG (reference sequence). The V end lost 0 bases, the J end lost 7 bases, and 22 bases lay between the germline ends. The length of the CDR3 is 16 residues. The CDR3 DNA follows: TGTGCCTGGAGTGTATCCGGTGCTTGGGGAGGTCGAGAGCAGTACTTC. Protein: CAWSVSGAWGGREQYF. Full variable domain (remainder filled in from reference TRBV30 and TRBJ2-7): SQTIHQWPATLVQPVGSPLSLECTVEGTSNPNLYWYRQAAGRGLQLLFYSVGIGQISSEVPQNLSASRPQDRQFILSSKKLLLSDSGFYLCAWSVSGAWGGREQYFGPGTRLTVT.

This chain joins TRBV7-9 and TRBJ1-5; tentative D call: TRBD1 (6 bases). The CDR3 is 14 amino acids. CDR1 SEHNR and CDR2 FQNEAQ come from the germline V gene (reference sequence). The V end was cut by 1 base, the J end by 2 bases, with 6 bases between. This CDR3 reads CASSLDRGNQPQHF. DNA of the CDR3: TGTGCCAGCAGCTTAGACAGGGGCAATCAGCCCCAGCATTTT.

The chain combines TRBV28 with TRBJ1-5, with TRBD1 as a possible D gene (5 bases). This CDR3 comprises 17 residues. From germline, CDR1 is MDHEN and CDR2 SYDVKM. V was trimmed by 4 bases and J by 3 bases, leaving 19 bases between them. The CDR3 is CASSSLFRVSDNQPQHF. The CDR3 nucleotides are TGTGCCAGCAGTTCCCTATTCAGGGTATCGGACAATCAGCCCCAGCATTTT. The full variable domain, rest sourced from reference TRBV28 and TRBJ1-5, is DVKVTQSSRYLVKRTGEKVFLECVQDMDHENMFWYRQDPGLGLRLIYFSYDVKMKEKGDIPEGYSVSREKKERFSLILESASTNQTSMYLCASSSLFRVSDNQPQHFGDGTRLSIL.

This sequence joins TRBV9 and TRBJ2-1, with D maybe TRBD1 (6 bases). The V and J ends lost 5 bases and 10 bases respectively, with 13 bases between them. Germline CDR1 reads SGDLS; CDR2 reads YYNGEE. The CDR3 is 12 residues long. Here the CDR3 reads CASSPGTSEQFF. DNA of the CDR3: TGTGCCAGCAGTCCAGGGACATCCGAGCAGTTCTTC.

V is TRBV7-6 and J is TRBJ2-3; 7 bases are a match to TRBD2. CDR3 length: 15 amino acids. The ends lost 3 bases at V and 5 bases at J; junction bases unmatched: 8. Germline CDR1 SGHVS, CDR2 FNYEAQ. The CDR3 sequence: CASSFQEGGRDTQYF. The CDR3 bases are TGTGCCAGCAGCTTCCAGGAGGGAGGGAGAGATACGCAGTATTTT. Combining the CDR3 with reference TRBV7-6 and TRBJ2-3 gives the whole variable domain GAGVSQSPRYKVTKRGQDVALRCDPISGHVSLYWYRQALGQGPEFLTYFNYEAQQDKSGLPNDRFSAERPEGSISTLTIQRTEQRDSAMYRCASSFQEGGRDTQYFGPGTRLTVL.

This chain connects TRBV2 to TRBJ1-1, with TRBD1 as a possible D gene (5 bases). This CDR3 is built from 14 residues. The V end lost 7 bases, the J end lost 5 bases, and 17 bases lay between the germline ends. The germline V gene has CDR1 SNHLY and CDR2 FYNNEI. In DNA form, the CDR3 reads TGTGCCAGCAAGATAAGGGGCCCTTCGACTGAAGCTTTCTTT. Encoded protein: CASKIRGPSTEAFF.

The rearrangement joins TRBV7-2 to TRBJ1-1; 7 bases are shared with TRBD1. Germline loops: CDR1 SGHTA, CDR2 FQGNSA. The CDR3 loop spans 15 amino acids. With V trimmed by 5 bases and J by 6 bases, 12 bases remained unmatched. CDR3 sequence reads: CASSLLQGLRAEAFF. The CDR3 nucleotides read TGTGCCAGCAGCCTTTTACAGGGGTTAAGGGCTGAAGCTTTCTTT.

This clone was seen more than once but under ten times. The chain couples TRBV28 to TRBJ2-7; D unclear. CDR3 length equals 11 residues. Trimming shortened V by 4 bases and J by 7 bases, and 8 bases separated the two germline ends. CDR1 and CDR2 from the germline V gene are MDHEN and SYDVKM. CDR3 bases: TGTGCCAGCAGTTCCCCGACAGAGCAGTACTTC. Translation: CASSSPTEQYF.

The chain joins TRBV10-3 to TRBJ2-1; the D gene is possibly TRBD1 (5 bases). The germline V gene encodes CDR1 ENHRY and CDR2 SYGVKD. The V end was cut by 0 bases, the J end by 10 bases, with 7 bases between. The CDR3 loop spans 12 amino acids. The CDR3 reads CAISESGVEQFF. CDR3 nucleotides: TGTGCCATCAGTGAGTCAGGGGTCGAGCAGTTCTTC.

The CDR3 DNA follows: TGTGCCAGCATGAGGAGGGCGCCAATCCCCCATGGCTACACCTTC. Encoded protein: CASMRRAPIPHGYTF. The rearrangement joins TRBV6-4 to TRBJ1-2; no firm D call. V lost 7 bases to trimming and J lost 6 bases, with 21 bases between them. Germline lookup yields CDR1 MRHNA and CDR2 SNTAGT. The CDR3 spans 15 residues.